In its sample, the clone carrying this T cell receptor (beta chain) was seen once. The germline gives CDR1 ENHRY, CDR2 SYGVKD. V lost 3 bases and J 0 bases, leaving 9 bases between the germline ends. The CDR3 runs 15 residues. Assay: immunoSEQ multiplex PCR; the TCRdb copy retains only in-frame clones and omits some. This sample has around 63,000 clones; roughly 92% occur once, and the top ten carry roughly 3.2%. These data originate in a study of T cell changes during pregnancy in multiple sclerosis. The clonotype originates from a female donor in good health, enrolled as a control in a pregnancy study. The chain has TRBV10-3 and TRBJ2-1; tentative D call: TRBD1 (5 bases). The material was CD8+ T cells from peripheral blood mononuclear cells, obtained in the third trimester of pregnancy. In DNA, the CDR3 is TGTGCCATCAGTGATAGGGGAAGCTCCTACAATGAGCAGTTCTTC. It specifies CAISDRGSSYNEQFF.